A single sample is the source of the 20 T cell receptor beta chains below, sequenced in a study of cytomegalovirus exposure and HLA in healthy donors. Libraries were prepared by immunoSEQ multiplex PCR; TCRdb keeps only in-frame clonotypes and omits some of them. The sample lists fewer than 130,000 clones; 88% were seen once. Sequencing was performed on PBMCs. The receptor source for this set is a woman in her thirties in good health and CMV-seropositive.

The chain uses TRBV7-2 and TRBJ1-4, with a weak D call TRBD1 (6 bases). CDR1 is SGHTA, CDR2 FQGNSA, per germline. Trimming took 0 bases from V and 5 from J, leaving 13 bases between them. CDR3 length: 16 residues. The CDR3 coding sequence is TGTGCCAGCAGCTTAGCAGGAGTGGGGGCAAATGAAAAACTGTTTTTT. Amino acid sequence: CASSLAGVGANEKLFF.

The rearrangement joins TRBV5-6 to TRBJ2-2, with 10 bases aligning to TRBD2. V lost 0 bases and J lost 3; bases outside the gene matches: 2. CDR3 length: 16 residues. Per germline, CDR1 SGHDT and CDR2 YYEEEE. DNA for the CDR3: TGTGCCAGCAGCTTGGACCTAGCGGGGGACACCGGGGAGCTGTTTTTT. Its protein is CASSLDLAGDTGELFF.

V usage is TRBV4-3 and J usage is TRBJ2-1, with 9 positions matching TRBD2. Germline loops: CDR1 LGHNA, CDR2 YSLEER. The V segment lost 4 bases and the J segment 9 bases; nucleotides outside the gene matches: 10. The length of the CDR3 is 15 residues. CDR3 DNA: TGCGCCAGCAGCCTAGAGCTAGCGGGAAAGGGTGAGCAGTTCTTC. It yields the protein CASSLELAGKGEQFF.

The rearrangement links TRBV14 to TRBJ2-5; a possible D gene is TRBD2 (5 bases). V lost 8 bases and J 5 bases, leaving 15 bases between the germline ends. This CDR3 is built from 13 residues. Per germline, CDR1 SGHDN and CDR2 FVKESK. The CDR3 sequence: CASRAPGEETQYF. As DNA, the CDR3 is TGTGCCAGCCGGGCCCCCGGGGAGGAGACCCAGTACTTC. Looking up the rest from reference TRBV14 and TRBJ2-5 gives the full variable domain: EAGVTQFPSHSVIEKGQTVTLRCDPISGHDNLYWYRRVMGKEIKFLLHFVKESKQDESGMPNNRFLAERTGGTYSTLKVQPAELEDSGVYFCASRAPGEETQYFGPGTRLLVL.

The V gene is TRBV7-9, the J gene TRBJ1-4; possibly TRBD1 for D (6 bases). Germline CDR1 and CDR2: SEHNR and FQNEAQ (reference sequence). This CDR3 has 15 amino acids. Trimming shortened V by 0 bases and J by 7 bases, and 12 bases separated the two germline ends. The DNA for the CDR3 is TGTGCCAGCAGCTTAGCGGGGGCGAGGGGTGAAAAACTGTTTTTT. Its protein is CASSLAGARGEKLFF.

The chain carries TRBV13 and TRBJ2-3; TRBD2 might be the D (6 bases). Deletions cut 2 bases from V and 5 bases from J, with 14 bases between. Germline V CDR1 and CDR2: PRHDT, FYEKMQ (reference sequence). The CDR3 contains 15 residues. The CDR3 DNA sequence: TGTGCCAGCAGCTTAACGACTAGTAGGGGAGATACGCAGTATTTT. It codes for CASSLTTSRGDTQYF.

The chain joins TRBV7-2 to TRBJ2-7; 7 bases align to TRBD1. Trimming removed 7 bases from V and 2 bases from J; junction bases left unmatched: 14. Germline V gene lookup returns CDR1 SGHTA and CDR2 FQGNSA. The CDR3 totals 16 residues. The CDR3 spells CASTINGQVDTYEQYF. The CDR3 nucleotides read TGTGCCAGCACCATTAATGGACAGGTTGATACCTACGAGCAGTACTTC.

This clone was recorded a few times. The rearrangement joins TRBV2 to TRBJ2-5, with a possible D match to TRBD2 (5 bases). Between the trimmed V and J ends, which lost 1 base and 1 base, there was a span of 7 bases. There are 14 residues in the CDR3. CDR1 and CDR2 (germline): SNHLY, FYNNEI. The CDR3 protein is CASSEVRGQETQYF. The CDR3 bases are TGTGCCAGCAGTGAAGTCCGGGGCCAAGAGACCCAGTACTTC.

This clone was seen a few times. The chain employs TRBV2 and TRBJ2-7; TRBD2 agrees at 8 bases. The ends lost 2 bases at V and 3 bases at J; junction bases unmatched: 6. This CDR3 is 15 amino acids long. The germline V gene has CDR1 SNHLY and CDR2 FYNNEI. CDR3 in amino acids: CASSETAREVYEQYF. In nucleotides, the CDR3 is TGTGCCAGCAGTGAAACGGCGCGGGAGGTCTACGAGCAGTACTTC. Full variable domain (remainder filled in from reference TRBV2 and TRBJ2-7): EPEVTQTPSHQVTQMGQEVILRCVPISNHLYFYWYRQILGQKVEFLVSFYNNEISEKSEIFDDQFSVERPDGSNFTLKIRSTKLEDSAMYFCASSETAREVYEQYFGPGTRLTVT.

The chain uses TRBV2 and TRBJ2-1; TRBD2 matches at 14 bases. This CDR3 spans 17 amino acids. The trim removed 0 bases at V and 5 bases at J, leaving 3 bases unmatched. Germline V gene data show CDR1 as SNHLY and CDR2 as FYNNEI. CDR3 region: CASSEAGLAGGNNEQFF. CDR3 sequence (DNA): TGTGCCAGCAGTGAAGCAGGACTAGCGGGAGGAAACAATGAGCAGTTCTTC. Filled out from reference TRBV2 and TRBJ2-1, the complete variable domain reads EPEVTQTPSHQVTQMGQEVILRCVPISNHLYFYWYRQILGQKVEFLVSFYNNEISEKSEIFDDQFSVERPDGSNFTLKIRSTKLEDSAMYFCASSEAGLAGGNNEQFFGPGTRLTVL.

The rearrangement joins TRBV5-1 to TRBJ2-5, with D possibly matching TRBD2 (5 bases). The germline V gene encodes CDR1 SGHRS and CDR2 YFSETQ. V shed 3 bases and J shed 1 base, with 7 bases lying between them. The CDR3 extends over 13 amino acids. DNA for the CDR3: TGCGCCAGCAGCTCGGAGGCCCAAGAGACCCAGTACTTC. This sequence encodes CASSSEAQETQYF.

The chain uses TRBV29-1 and TRBJ2-6; 7 bases align to TRBD2. Germline V gene lookup returns CDR1 SQVTM and CDR2 ANQGSEA. V lost 4 bases and J lost 1; bases outside the gene matches: 7. CDR3 length: 16 amino acids. The CDR3 here is CSVVASGASGANVLTF. CDR3 bases: TGCAGCGTTGTGGCTAGCGGAGCTTCTGGGGCCAACGTCCTGACTTTC. Drawing the rest from reference TRBV29-1 and TRBJ2-6, the complete variable domain is SAVISQKPSRDICQRGTSLTIQCQVDSQVTMMFWYRQQPGQSLTLIATANQGSEATYESGFVIDKFPISRPNLTFSTLTVSNMSPEDSSIYLCSVVASGASGANVLTFGAGSRLTVL.

This chain connects TRBV7-9 to TRBJ2-3; 10 nucleotides match TRBD2. The CDR3 is 16 residues long. In germline, CDR1 is SEHNR, CDR2 FQNEAQ (reference sequence). With 5 bases clipped from V and 4 bases from J, the junction kept 9 bases outside the gene matches. CDR3 in amino acids: CASSRLAGVLPDTQYF. The CDR3 DNA reads as TGTGCCAGCAGCCGGCTAGCGGGAGTTTTGCCAGATACGCAGTATTTT.

V is TRBV6-5 and J is TRBJ1-1, with TRBD1 identical over 7 bases. The V gene end was trimmed by 1 base and the J gene end by 5 bases; junction bases not matched to a gene: 7. CDR3 length: 15 amino acids. Germline CDR1 and CDR2: MNHEY and SVGAGI. Here the CDR3 DNA reads TGTGCCAGCAGTTACTTTGGACAGGCGGCAACTGAAGCTTTCTTT. This codes for CASSYFGQAATEAFF.

In this sample, this clone turned up a few times. This chain joins TRBV9 and TRBJ1-3; TRBD1 matches 8 bases. Trimming took 3 bases from V and 10 from J; bases not matched to a gene: 9. The CDR3 sequence is 14 residues long. Germline V gene data show CDR1 as SGDLS and CDR2 as YYNGEE. CDR3 in amino acids: CASSEGQGSETIYF. CDR3 coding DNA: TGTGCCAGCAGCGAAGGACAGGGTAGTGAAACCATATATTTT.

The chain links TRBV30 to TRBJ1-2; 8 nucleotides match TRBD1. The trim removed 7 bases at V and 8 bases at J, leaving 12 bases unmatched. Germline lookup yields CDR1 GTSNPN and CDR2 SVGIG (reference sequence). The CDR3 has 13 residues. In DNA form, the CDR3 reads TGTGCCTATCTGACAGGGGTGATGGGGGGCTACACCTTC. This translates into CAYLTGVMGGYTF. The full variable domain, in which reference TRBV30 and TRBJ1-2 provide the parts outside the CDR3, is SQTIHQWPATLVQPVGSPLSLECTVEGTSNPNLYWYRQAAGRGLQLLFYSVGIGQISSEVPQNLSASRPQDRQFILSSKKLLLSDSGFYLCAYLTGVMGGYTFGSGTRLTVV.

The chain uses TRBV15 and TRBJ2-7, with unresolved D. The CDR3 is made up of 13 amino acids. Germline V lookup: CDR1 LNHNV, CDR2 YYDKDF (reference sequence). With 1 base removed from V and 2 bases from J, the gap between germline ends came to 6 bases. Here the CDR3 DNA reads TGTGCCACCAGCAGAGTAGAACCCTACGAGCAGTACTTC. Protein sequence: CATSRVEPYEQYF. Together with reference TRBV15 and TRBJ2-7, the CDR3 gives the full variable domain: DAMVIQNPRYQVTQFGKPVTLSCSQTLNHNVMYWYQQKSSQAPKLLFHYYDKDFNNEADTPDNFQSRRPNTSFCFLDIRSPGLGDTAMYLCATSRVEPYEQYFGPGTRLTVT.

The chain links TRBV6-5 to TRBJ2-1; a possible D gene is TRBD2 (6 bases). Trimming pared 0 bases from V and 12 bases from J, leaving 18 bases between. Germline lookup yields CDR1 MNHEY and CDR2 SVGAGI. The CDR3 spans 15 residues. The CDR3 region is CASSYSRVSGALQFF. The DNA for the CDR3 is TGTGCCAGCAGTTACTCGAGGGTTAGCGGCGCTCTGCAGTTCTTC.

The chain uses TRBV10-3 and TRBJ1-4; tentatively, D is TRBD1 (6 bases). With 3 bases removed from V and 6 bases from J, the gap between germline ends came to 14 bases. This CDR3 is built from 15 residues. Germline V gene sequence: CDR1 ENHRY, CDR2 SYGVKD. The CDR3 DNA follows: TGTGCCATCAGTGATGCCCCCGACAGGCATGAAAAACTGTTTTTT. It yields the protein CAISDAPDRHEKLFF.

Here the CDR3 reads CASSEARSAEAFF. The CDR3 bases are TGTGCCAGCAGTGAAGCTCGTTCCGCTGAAGCTTTCTTT. The rearrangement joins TRBV2 to TRBJ1-1; D not certain. The CDR3 has 13 residues. The V end lost 0 bases, the J end lost 6 bases, and 8 bases lay between the germline ends. The germline gives CDR1 SNHLY, CDR2 FYNNEI.